This T cell receptor (beta chain) was sequenced for a study of cytomegalovirus exposure and HLA in healthy donors. Across the study: An early release of data contained about 85 million unique TCRs, which came from HLA-typed donors. Study-wide points: Association of 16,951 TCR beta sequences with HLA alleles was found at 0.05 false discovery rate in a later analysis.

This PCR relied on a set of 60 Vbeta primers and 13 Jbeta primers. In the original processing: Per a later analysis, the number of unique TCR beta chains was around 80 million, of which about 11 million were shared. Sequenced by immunoSEQ multiplex PCR; TCRdb stores in-frame clones only, minus some. From that table come the V and J calls and clone size; the DNA was used to work out D and trimming. This table holds 100,000 to 150,000 clones, approximately 17% found once. Trimming took off 5 bases at V and 7 bases at J, with 15 bases between the two ends. Per the germline V gene, CDR1 is SQVTM and CDR2 is ANQGSEA. The CDR3 runs 13 residues. This clone was observed a single time. Antigen specificity is unknown.

This sequence was found in a female donor in good health and CMV-seropositive. Sequencing was performed on PBMCs. This chain joins TRBV29-1 and TRBJ2-1; possibly TRBD2 for D (6 bases). CDR3 protein: CSVRRGPANEQFF. In DNA, the CDR3 is TGCAGCGTTAGGCGGGGACCCGCAAATGAGCAGTTCTTC.